This T cell receptor (beta chain) originates from a study of kidney transplant recipient with SARS-CoV-2 infection. At least ten counts were recorded for this clonotype. TCRdb recomputed calls from the reads with MiXCR, one row per CDR3 protein. The data contain roughly 250,000 distinct CDR3 sequences, around 28% of them seen just once; the ten biggest clones take up roughly 7%. Trimming shortened V by 4 bases and J by 4 bases, and 22 bases separated the two germline ends. CDR1 GTSNPN and CDR2 SVGIG come from the germline V gene (reference sequence). CDR3 length equals 16 residues. The gene calls are TRBV30 and TRBJ1-2; D call uncertain. The TCR sequence derives from a young adult male patient who had COVID-19 and was a kidney transplant recipient. The T cells may come from the graft donor. This sample comprised a blood sample, obtained at baseline and between days 110 and 120 from a kidney transplant recipient. The CDR3, as DNA: TGTGCCTGGAAACAAGGGCGTTATAGAAAGACCTATGGCTACACCTTC. Its protein product is CAWKQGRYRKTYGYTF.